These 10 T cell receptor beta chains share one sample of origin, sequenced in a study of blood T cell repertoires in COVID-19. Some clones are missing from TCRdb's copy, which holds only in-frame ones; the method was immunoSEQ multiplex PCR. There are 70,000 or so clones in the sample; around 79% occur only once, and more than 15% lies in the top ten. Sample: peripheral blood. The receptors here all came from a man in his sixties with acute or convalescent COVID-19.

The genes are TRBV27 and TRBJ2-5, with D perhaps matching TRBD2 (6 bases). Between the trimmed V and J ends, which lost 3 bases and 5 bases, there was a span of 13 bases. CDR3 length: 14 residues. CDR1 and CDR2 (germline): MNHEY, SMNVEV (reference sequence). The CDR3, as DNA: TGTGCCAGCAGTTTGGGGGGTGTTCGGGAGACCCAGTACTTC. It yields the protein CASSLGGVRETQYF.

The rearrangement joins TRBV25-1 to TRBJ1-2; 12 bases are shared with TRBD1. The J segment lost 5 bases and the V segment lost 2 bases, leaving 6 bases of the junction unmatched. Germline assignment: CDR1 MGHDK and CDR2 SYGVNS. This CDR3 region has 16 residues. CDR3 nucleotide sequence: TGTGCCAGCAGTGAAGCAGGGGACAGGGGGCTTTATGGCTACACCTTC. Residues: CASSEAGDRGLYGYTF.

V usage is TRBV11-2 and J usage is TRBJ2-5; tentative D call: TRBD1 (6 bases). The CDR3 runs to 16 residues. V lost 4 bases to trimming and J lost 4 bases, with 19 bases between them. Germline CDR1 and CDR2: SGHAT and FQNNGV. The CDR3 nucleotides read TGTGCCAGCAGCTCTCGGGGCGCAGGGGCTAGAGAGACCCAGTACTTC. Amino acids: CASSSRGAGARETQYF.

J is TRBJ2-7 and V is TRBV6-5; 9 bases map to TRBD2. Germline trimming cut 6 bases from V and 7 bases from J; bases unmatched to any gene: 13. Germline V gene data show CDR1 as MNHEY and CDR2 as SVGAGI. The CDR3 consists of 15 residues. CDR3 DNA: TGTGCCAGCAGACGCGGGACTAGCTACCTTGGGGAGCAGTACTTC. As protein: CASRRGTSYLGEQYF.

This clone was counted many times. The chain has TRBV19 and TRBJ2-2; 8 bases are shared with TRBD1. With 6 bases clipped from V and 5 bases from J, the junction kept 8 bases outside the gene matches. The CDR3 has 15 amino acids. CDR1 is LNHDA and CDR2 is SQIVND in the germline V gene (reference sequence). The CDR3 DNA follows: TGTGCCAGTAGCCAAATTGACAGGGGAACCGGGGAGCTGTTTTTT. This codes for CASSQIDRGTGELFF.

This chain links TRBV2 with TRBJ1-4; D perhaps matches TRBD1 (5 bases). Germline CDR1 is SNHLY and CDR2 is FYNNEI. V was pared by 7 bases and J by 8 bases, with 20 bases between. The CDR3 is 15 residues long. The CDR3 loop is CASTRIPGGGEKLFF. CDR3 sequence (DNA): TGTGCCAGCACCCGAATCCCGGGTGGGGGGGAAAAACTGTTTTTT.

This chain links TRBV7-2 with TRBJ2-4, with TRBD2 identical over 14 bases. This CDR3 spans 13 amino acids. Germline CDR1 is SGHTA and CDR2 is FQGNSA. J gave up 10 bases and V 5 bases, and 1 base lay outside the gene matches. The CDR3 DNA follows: TGTGCCAGCAGCCGGACTAGCGGGGGGATTCAGTACTTC. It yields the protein CASSRTSGGIQYF.

This chain's CDR3 is CASRMAAEALYGYTF. CDR3 nucleotides: TGCGCCAGCAGAATGGCGGCCGAGGCCCTTTATGGCTACACCTTC. The rearrangement uses TRBV4-3 and TRBJ1-2; D gene uncertain. V was clipped by 6 bases and J by 5 bases, with 19 bases between them. The CDR3 is 15 residues long. The V gene's germline CDR1 is LGHNA and CDR2 YSLEER.

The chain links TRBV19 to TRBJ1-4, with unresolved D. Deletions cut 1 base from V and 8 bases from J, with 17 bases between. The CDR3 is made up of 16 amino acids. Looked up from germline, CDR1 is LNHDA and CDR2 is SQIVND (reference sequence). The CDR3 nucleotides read TGTGCCAGTAGTATAGCAGGCGGGGTGAGAAGGGAAAAACTGTTTTTT. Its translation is CASSIAGGVRREKLFF.

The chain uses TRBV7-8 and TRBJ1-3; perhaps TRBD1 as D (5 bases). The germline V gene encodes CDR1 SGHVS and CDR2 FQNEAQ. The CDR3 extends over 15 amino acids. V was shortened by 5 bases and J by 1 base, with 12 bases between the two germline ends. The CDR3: CASSLTGGSGNTIYF. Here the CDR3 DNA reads TGTGCCAGCAGCCTCACCGGGGGATCTGGAAACACCATATATTTT.